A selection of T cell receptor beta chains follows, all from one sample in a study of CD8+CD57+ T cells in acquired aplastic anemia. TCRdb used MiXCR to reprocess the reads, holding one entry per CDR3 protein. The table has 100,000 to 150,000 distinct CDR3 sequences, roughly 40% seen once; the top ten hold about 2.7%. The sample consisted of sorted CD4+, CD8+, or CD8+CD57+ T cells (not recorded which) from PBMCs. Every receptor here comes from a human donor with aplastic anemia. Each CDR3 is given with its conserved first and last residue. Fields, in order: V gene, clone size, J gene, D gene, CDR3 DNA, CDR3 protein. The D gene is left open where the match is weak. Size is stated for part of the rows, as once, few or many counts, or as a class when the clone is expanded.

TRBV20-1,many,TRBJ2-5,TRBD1,TGCAGTGCTAACCCGGGACAGGGTCGGGAGACCCAGTACTTC,CSANPGQGRETQYF
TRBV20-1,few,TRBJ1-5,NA,TGCAGTGCTAGACCAGGGTTGGGTCAGCCCCAGCATTTT,CSARPGLGQPQHF
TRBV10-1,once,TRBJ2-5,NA,TGCGCCAGCAGTGGGGACCCGGGGCAGCCCCAGTACTTC,CASSGDPGQPQYF
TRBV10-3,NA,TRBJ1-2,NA,TGTGCCAGCAGTGAAGGCGCGGCAGGGAGTGGAAACTATGGCTACACCTTC,CASSEGAAGSGNYGYTF
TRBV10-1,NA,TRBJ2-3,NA,TGCGCCAGCAGTGAGTCAGGCGGGGCCAGCACAGATACGCAGTATTTT,CASSESGGASTDTQYF
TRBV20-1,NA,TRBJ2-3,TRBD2,TGCAGTGCTAGTAAGGCTAGCGGAAGCACAGATACGCAGTATTTT,CSASKASGSTDTQYF
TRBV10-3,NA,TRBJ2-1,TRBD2,TGTGCCATCAGTGACCTGGGACTAGCGGGGGGCCGCCTCAATGAGCAGTTCTTC,CAISDLGLAGGRLNEQFF
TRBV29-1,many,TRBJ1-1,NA,TGCAGCGGATCGACAGGCTCGAACACTGAAGCTTTCTTT,CSGSTGSNTEAFF
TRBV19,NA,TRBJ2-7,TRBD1,TGTGCCAGTAGTACCGGGAAGGGGGCCTCCTACGAGCAGTACTTC,CASSTGKGASYEQYF
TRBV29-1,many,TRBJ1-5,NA,TGCAGCGTTGAAGTCGCGGGGGCTGGCAATCAGCCCCAGCATTTT,CSVEVAGAGNQPQHF
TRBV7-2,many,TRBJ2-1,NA,TGTGCCAGCAGCTTATATGGGGGCTCGGAAAATGAGCAGTTCTTC,CASSLYGGSENEQFF
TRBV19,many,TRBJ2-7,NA,TGTGCCAGTAGTCTTAGACGGCACAGCTCCTACGAGCAGTACTTC,CASSLRRHSSYEQYF
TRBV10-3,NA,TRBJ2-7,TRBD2,TGTGCCATCAGGAGGACTAGCGGGAGTTACGAGCAGTACTTC,CAIRRTSGSYEQYF
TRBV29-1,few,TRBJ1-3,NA,TGCAGCGTCGGGGACGGCTCTGGAAACACCATATATTTT,CSVGDGSGNTIYF
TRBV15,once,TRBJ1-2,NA,TGTGCCACCAGCCCGCCGGACCTTAACTATGGCTACACCTTC,CATSPPDLNYGYTF
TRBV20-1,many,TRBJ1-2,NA,TGCAGTGCTAGAGTAGGATCAACGAATGGCTACACCTTC,CSARVGSTNGYTF
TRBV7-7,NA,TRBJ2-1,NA,TGTGCTAGCAGCTTGGGGATTGGGAATGAGCAGTTCTTC,CASSLGIGNEQFF
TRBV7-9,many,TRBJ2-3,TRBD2,TGTGCCAGCAGCCGAGCGGGGTGGGCCACAGATACGCAGTATTTT,CASSRAGWATDTQYF
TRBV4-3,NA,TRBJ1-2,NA,TGCGCCAGCAGCCAAGTTGTTAGGGACGGCTACACCTTC,CASSQVVRDGYTF
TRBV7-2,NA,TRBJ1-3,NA,TGTGCCAGCAGCCCTTTCGGAAACACCATATATTTT,CASSPFGNTIYF
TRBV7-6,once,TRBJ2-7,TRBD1,TGTGCCAGCAGCCCGGGACAGGGGGTTTACGAGCAGTACTTC,CASSPGQGVYEQYF
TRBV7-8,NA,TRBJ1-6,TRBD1,TGTGCCAGCAGCGCCGGGACAGGAAGGTCACCCCTCCACTTT,CASSAGTGRSPLHF
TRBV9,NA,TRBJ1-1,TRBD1,TGTGCCAGCAGGGCTGGGACAGTCGAGGCTTTCTTT,CASRAGTVEAFF
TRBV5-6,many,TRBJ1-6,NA,TGTGCCAGCACCCCGGGGGGGACCTATAATTCACCCCTCCACTTT,CASTPGGTYNSPLHF
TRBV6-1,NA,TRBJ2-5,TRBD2,TGTGCCAGCAGTGAAGACGGGGGGGCCAGTCAAGAGACCCAGTACTTC,CASSEDGGASQETQYF
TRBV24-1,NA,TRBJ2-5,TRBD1,TGTGCCACCGGACGGACAGGCCCCCAAGAGACCCAGTACTTC,CATGRTGPQETQYF
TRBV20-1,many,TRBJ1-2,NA,TGCAGTGCTACACTCCGTGGGACCCAGAACTATGGCTACACCTTC,CSATLRGTQNYGYTF
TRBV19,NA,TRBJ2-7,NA,TGTGCCAGTAGTATAAGAGGGTTCTACGAGCAGTACTTC,CASSIRGFYEQYF
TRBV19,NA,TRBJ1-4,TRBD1,TGTGCCAGCCAAGGGGGGACAGCGGGTGAAAAACTGTTTTTT,CASQGGTAGEKLFF
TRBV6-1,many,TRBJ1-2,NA,TGTGCCAGCAGTGAAAGGGCAGGGGATGGCTACACCTTC,CASSERAGDGYTF
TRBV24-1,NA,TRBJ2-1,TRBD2,TGTGCCACCAGTGGCGAGAGCGGGGTCAATGAGCAGCTCTTC,CATSGESGVNEQLF
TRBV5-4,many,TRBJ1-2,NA,TGTGCCAGCAGCCCAAAGGGAAGATATGGCTACACCTTC,CASSPKGRYGYTF
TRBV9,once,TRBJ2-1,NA,TGTGCCAGCGGGGGCAACAATGAGCAGTTCTTC,CASGGNNEQFF
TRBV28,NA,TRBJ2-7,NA,TGTGCCAGCAGTTTAGTCGACAGATACGAGCAGTACTTC,CASSLVDRYEQYF
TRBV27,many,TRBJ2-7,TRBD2,TGTGCCAGCAAATCTAGCGGGGGGGAATACGAGCAGTACTTC,CASKSSGGEYEQYF
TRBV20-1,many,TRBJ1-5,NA,TGCAGTGCTAGAGGCCCTGGACCCCAGCATTTT,CSARGPGPQHF
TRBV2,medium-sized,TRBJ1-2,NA,TGTGCCAGCAGTTTGGAAGGTACTAACTATGGCTACACCTTC,CASSLEGTNYGYTF
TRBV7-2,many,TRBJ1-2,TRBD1,TGTGCCAGCAGCTTAGCCGGGACAGGGAAGGGCTACACCTTC,CASSLAGTGKGYTF
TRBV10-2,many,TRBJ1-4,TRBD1,TGCGCCAGCAGCCCCGGACAGGGAAGAGGGGAAAAACTGTTTTTT,CASSPGQGRGEKLFF
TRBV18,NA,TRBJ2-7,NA,TGTGCCAGCTCCTCAAGGACAGCCCGAACCTCCTACGAGCAGTACTTC,CASSSRTARTSYEQYF
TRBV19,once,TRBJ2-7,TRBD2,TGTGCCAGCGCGAGAGCGGGAGGGCTCCCCGAGCAGTACTTC,CASARAGGLPEQYF
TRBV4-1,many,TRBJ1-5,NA,TGCGCCAGCAGCCAAGATCCCGGAGGGGATAGCAATCAGCCCCAGCATTTT,CASSQDPGGDSNQPQHF
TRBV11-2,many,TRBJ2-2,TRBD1,TGTGCCAGCAGCCCCCGGGACAGTCGATACGGGGAGCTGTTTTTT,CASSPRDSRYGELFF
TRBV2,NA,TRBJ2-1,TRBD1,TGTGCCAGCAACTCCGGGACAGGGCGCTACAATGAGCAGTTCTTC,CASNSGTGRYNEQFF
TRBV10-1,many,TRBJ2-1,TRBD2,TGCGCCAGCAGTGGTAGCGGGGGGGCAGGTGAGCAGTTCTTC,CASSGSGGAGEQFF
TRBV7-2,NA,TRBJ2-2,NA,TGTGCCAGCAGCTCCAACCTAAACACCGGGGAGCTGTTTTTT,CASSSNLNTGELFF
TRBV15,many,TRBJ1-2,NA,TGTGCCACCAGCAGATCTGACTCCAAAATTAACTATGGCTACACCTTC,CATSRSDSKINYGYTF
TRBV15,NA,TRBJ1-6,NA,TGTGCCACCAGCAGCGAAGGGGCTAGCTCACCCCTCCACTTT,CATSSEGASSPLHF
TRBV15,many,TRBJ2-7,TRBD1,TGTGCCACCAGCAGAGAGGGAGGGACAGGGGGCTACGAGCAGTACTTC,CATSREGGTGGYEQYF
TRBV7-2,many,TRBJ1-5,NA,TGTGCCAGCAGCTTAGAATTGGGTCGGAGCAATCAGCCCCAGCATTTT,CASSLELGRSNQPQHF
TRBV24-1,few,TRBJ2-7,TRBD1,TGTGCCACCAGTGCAACAGGGGCCTACGAGCAGTACTTC,CATSATGAYEQYF
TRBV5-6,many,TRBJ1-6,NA,TGTGCCAGCAGCCGGAGGAGGGGGGCTGCTAATTCACCCCTCCACTTT,CASSRRRGAANSPLHF
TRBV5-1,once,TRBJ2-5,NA,TGCGCCAGCAGCTTGGACGGCCCGTACCAAGAGACCCAGTACTTC,CASSLDGPYQETQYF
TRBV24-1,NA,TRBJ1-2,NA,TGTGCCACCAGTGATTTGGACGGACTAGCGGGGGGCTACACCTTC,CATSDLDGLAGGYTF